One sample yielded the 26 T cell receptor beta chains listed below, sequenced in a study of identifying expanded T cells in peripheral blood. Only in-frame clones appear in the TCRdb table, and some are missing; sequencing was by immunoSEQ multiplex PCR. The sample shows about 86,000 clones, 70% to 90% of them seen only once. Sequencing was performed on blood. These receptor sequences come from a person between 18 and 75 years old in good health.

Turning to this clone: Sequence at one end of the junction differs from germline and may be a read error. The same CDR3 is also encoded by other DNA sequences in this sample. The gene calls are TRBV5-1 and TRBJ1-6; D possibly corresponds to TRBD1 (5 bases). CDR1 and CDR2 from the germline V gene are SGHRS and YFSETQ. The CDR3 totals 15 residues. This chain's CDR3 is CASSLDGRENSPLHF. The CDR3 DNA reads TGCGCTAGCAGCTTGGATGGCAGGGAGAATTCACCCCTCCACTTT.

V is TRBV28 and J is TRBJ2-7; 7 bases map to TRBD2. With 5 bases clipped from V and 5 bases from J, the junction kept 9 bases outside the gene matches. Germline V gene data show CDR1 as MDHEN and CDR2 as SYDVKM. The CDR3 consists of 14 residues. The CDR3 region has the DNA TGTGCCAGCAGTGCAAGGCGGGAGTATCACGAGCAGTACTTC. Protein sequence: CASSARREYHEQYF.

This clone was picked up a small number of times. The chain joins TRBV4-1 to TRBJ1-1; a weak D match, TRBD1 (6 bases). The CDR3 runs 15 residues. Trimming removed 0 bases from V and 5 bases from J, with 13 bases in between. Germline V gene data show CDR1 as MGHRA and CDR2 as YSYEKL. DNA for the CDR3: TGCGCCAGCAGCCAAGATCCCGGGACACTAACTGAAGCTTTCTTT. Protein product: CASSQDPGTLTEAFF.

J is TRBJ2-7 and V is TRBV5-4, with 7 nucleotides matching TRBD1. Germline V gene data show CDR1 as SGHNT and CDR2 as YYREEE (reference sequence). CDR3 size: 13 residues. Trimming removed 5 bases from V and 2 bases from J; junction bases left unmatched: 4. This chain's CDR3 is CASRRTGTYEQYF. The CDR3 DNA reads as TGTGCCAGCAGACGGACAGGTACCTACGAGCAGTACTTC.

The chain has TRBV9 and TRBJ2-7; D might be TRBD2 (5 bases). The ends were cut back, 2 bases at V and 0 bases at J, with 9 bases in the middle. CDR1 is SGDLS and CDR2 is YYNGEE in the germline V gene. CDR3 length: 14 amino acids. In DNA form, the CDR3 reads TGTGCCAGCAGCGTCTCGGGATACTCCTACGAGCAGTACTTC. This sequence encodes CASSVSGYSYEQYF.

The CDR3 sequence is CASSQERELAEYHNEQFF. The DNA of the CDR3 is TGTGCCAGCAGCCAAGAACGAGAACTAGCAGAATACCACAATGAGCAGTTCTTC. The rearrangement joins TRBV14 to TRBJ2-1, with D maybe TRBD2 (6 bases). The V end lost 0 bases, the J end lost 5 bases, and 20 bases lay between the germline ends. The germline CDR1 and CDR2 sequences are SGHDN and FVKESK. The CDR3 sequence is 18 residues long. The full variable domain, completed using reference TRBV14 and TRBJ2-1, is EAGVTQFPSHSVIEKGQTVTLRCDPISGHDNLYWYRRVMGKEIKFLLHFVKESKQDESGMPNNRFLAERTGGTYSTLKVQPAELEDSGVYFCASSQERELAEYHNEQFFGPGTRLTVL.

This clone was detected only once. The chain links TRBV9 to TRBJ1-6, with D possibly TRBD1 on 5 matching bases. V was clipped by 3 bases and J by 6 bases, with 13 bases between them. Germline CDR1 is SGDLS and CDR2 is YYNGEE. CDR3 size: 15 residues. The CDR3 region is CASSALGQGNSPLHF. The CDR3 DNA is TGTGCCAGCAGCGCTCTGGGGCAGGGTAATTCACCCCTCCACTTT.

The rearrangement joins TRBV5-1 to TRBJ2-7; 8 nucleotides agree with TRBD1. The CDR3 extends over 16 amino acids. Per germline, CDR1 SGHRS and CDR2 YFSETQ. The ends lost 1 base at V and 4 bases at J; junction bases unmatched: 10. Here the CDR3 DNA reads TGCGCCAGCAGCTTGCGGGATCGGACAGGGAGGTACGAGCAGTACTTC. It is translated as CASSLRDRTGRYEQYF.

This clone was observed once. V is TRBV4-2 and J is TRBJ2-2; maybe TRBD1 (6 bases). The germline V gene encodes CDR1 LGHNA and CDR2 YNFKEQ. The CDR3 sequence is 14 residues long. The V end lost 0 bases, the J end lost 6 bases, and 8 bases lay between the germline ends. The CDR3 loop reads CASSQDQGPGELFF. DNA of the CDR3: TGTGCCAGCAGCCAAGATCAGGGGCCCGGGGAGCTGTTTTTT.

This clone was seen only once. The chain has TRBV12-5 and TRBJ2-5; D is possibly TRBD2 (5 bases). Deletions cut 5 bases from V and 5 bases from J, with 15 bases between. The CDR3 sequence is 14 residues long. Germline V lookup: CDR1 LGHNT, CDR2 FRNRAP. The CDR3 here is CASGTYSGGETQYF. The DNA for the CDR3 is TGTGCTAGTGGTACCTACTCGGGCGGGGAGACCCAGTACTTC.

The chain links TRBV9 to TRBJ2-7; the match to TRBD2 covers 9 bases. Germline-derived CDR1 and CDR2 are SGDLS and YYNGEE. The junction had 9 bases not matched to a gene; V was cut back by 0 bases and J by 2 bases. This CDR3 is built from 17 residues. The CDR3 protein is CASSVGGNGGRAYEQYF. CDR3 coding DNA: TGTGCCAGCAGCGTAGGGGGGAACGGCGGGAGGGCCTACGAGCAGTACTTC.

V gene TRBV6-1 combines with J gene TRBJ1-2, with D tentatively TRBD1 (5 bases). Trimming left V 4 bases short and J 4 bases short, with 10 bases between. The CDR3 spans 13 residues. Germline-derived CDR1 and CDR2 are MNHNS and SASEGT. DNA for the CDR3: TGTGCCAGCAGTGCTGCGGGGCTCTATGGCTACACCTTC. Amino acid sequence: CASSAAGLYGYTF.

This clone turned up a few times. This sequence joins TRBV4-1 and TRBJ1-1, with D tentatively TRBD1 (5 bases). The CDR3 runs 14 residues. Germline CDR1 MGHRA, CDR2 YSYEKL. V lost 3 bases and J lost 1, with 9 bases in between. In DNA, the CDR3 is TGCGCCAGCAGCCAGAGACAGCAGAACACTGAAGCTTTCTTT. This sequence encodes CASSQRQQNTEAFF.

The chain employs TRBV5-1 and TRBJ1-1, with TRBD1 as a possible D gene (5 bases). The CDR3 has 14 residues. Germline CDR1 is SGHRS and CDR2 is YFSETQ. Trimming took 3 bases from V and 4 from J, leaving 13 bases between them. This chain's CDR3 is CASSYGGLGTEAFF. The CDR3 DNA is TGCGCCAGCAGCTATGGGGGTTTAGGCACTGAAGCTTTCTTT.

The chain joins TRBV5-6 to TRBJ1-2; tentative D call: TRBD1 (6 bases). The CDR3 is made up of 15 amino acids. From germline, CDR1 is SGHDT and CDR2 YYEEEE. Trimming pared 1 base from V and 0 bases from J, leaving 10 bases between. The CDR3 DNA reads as TGTGCCAGCAGCTTGACAGGGCGAGCTAACTATGGCTACACCTTC. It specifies CASSLTGRANYGYTF. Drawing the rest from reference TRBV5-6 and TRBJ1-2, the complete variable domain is DAGVTQSPTHLIKTRGQQVTLRCSPKSGHDTVSWYQQALGQGPQFIFQYYEEEERQRGNFPDRFSGHQFPNYSSELNVNALLLGDSALYLCASSLTGRANYGYTFGSGTRLTVV.

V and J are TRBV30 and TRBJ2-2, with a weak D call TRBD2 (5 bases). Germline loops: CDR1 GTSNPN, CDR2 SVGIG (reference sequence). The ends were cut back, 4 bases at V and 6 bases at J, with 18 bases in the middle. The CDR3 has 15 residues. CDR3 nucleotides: TGTGCCTGGAATCCCGCCGGGATTCTAGCCGGGGAGCTGTTTTTT. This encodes CAWNPAGILAGELFF.

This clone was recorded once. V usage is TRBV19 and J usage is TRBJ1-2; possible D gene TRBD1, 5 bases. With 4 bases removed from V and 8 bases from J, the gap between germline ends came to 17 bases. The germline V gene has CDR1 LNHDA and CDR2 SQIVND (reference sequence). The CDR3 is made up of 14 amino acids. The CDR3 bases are TGTGCCAGTAGTACAGGATTGGGGGAACGGGGCTACACCTTC. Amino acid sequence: CASSTGLGERGYTF.

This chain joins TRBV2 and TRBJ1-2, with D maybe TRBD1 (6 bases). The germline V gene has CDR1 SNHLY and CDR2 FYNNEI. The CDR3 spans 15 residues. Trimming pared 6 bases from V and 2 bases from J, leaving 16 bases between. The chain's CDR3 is CASSDHPGDNYGYTF. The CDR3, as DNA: TGTGCCAGCAGCGACCACCCAGGGGACAACTATGGCTACACCTTC.

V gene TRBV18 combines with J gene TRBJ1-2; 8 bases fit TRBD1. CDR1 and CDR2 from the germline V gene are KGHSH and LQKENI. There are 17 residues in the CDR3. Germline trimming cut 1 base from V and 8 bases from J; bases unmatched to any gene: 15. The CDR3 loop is CASSPREMDRVMRGYTF. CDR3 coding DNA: TGTGCCAGCTCACCACGGGAGATGGACAGGGTGATGAGAGGCTACACCTTC. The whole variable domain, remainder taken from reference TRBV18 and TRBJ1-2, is NAGVMQNPRHLVRRRGQEARLRCSPMKGHSHVYWYRQLPEEGLKFMVYLQKENIIDESGMPKERFSAEFPKEGPSILRIQQVVRGDSAAYFCASSPREMDRVMRGYTFGSGTRLTVV.

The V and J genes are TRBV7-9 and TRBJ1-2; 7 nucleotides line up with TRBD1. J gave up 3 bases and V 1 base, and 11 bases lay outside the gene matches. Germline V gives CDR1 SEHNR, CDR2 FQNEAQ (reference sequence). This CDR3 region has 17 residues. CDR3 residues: CASSLGPGQTPHYGYTF. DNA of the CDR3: TGTGCCAGCAGCTTAGGACCGGGACAGACCCCCCACTATGGCTACACCTTC.

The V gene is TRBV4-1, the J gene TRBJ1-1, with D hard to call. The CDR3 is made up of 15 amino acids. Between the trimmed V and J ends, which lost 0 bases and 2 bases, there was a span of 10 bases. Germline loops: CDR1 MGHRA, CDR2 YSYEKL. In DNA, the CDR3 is TGCGCCAGCAGCCAAGATGGTGGGATTAACACTGAAGCTTTCTTT. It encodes CASSQDGGINTEAFF.

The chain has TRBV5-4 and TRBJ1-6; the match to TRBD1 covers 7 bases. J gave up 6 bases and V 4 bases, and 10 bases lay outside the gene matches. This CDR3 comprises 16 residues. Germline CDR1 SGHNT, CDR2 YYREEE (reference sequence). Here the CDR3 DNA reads TGTGCCAGCAGCCTAATATACAGGGGCGGTAATTCACCCCTCCACTTT. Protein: CASSLIYRGGNSPLHF.

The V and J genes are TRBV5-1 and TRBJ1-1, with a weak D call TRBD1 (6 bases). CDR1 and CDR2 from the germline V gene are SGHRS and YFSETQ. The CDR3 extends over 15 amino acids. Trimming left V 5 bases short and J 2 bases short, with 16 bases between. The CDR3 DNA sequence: TGCGCCAGCAGGCTTACCCCAGGGGCTAACACTGAAGCTTTCTTT. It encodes CASRLTPGANTEAFF.

CDR3 amino acids: CASKRDPNTGELFF. In DNA form, the CDR3 reads TGTGCCAGCAAAAGGGACCCGAACACCGGGGAGCTGTTTTTT. V and J are TRBV6-1 and TRBJ2-2, with D perhaps matching TRBD1 or TRBD2 (5 bases each). The germline gives CDR1 MNHNS, CDR2 SASEGT. Trimming took off 7 bases at V and 0 bases at J, with 9 bases between the two ends. The length of the CDR3 is 14 residues.

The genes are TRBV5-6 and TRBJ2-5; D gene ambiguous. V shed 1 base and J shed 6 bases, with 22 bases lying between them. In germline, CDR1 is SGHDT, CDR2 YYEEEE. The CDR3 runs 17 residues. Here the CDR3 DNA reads TGTGCCAGCAGCTTGCCTAGGTCCAGGTGGGCTGGTCAGACCCAGTACTTC. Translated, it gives CASSLPRSRWAGQTQYF.

The CDR3 protein is CASSLGRDRVGNIQYF. The DNA for the CDR3 is TGCGCCAGCAGCTTGGGCCGGGACAGGGTTGGAAACATTCAGTACTTC. This chain links TRBV5-1 with TRBJ2-4; TRBD1 aligns across 9 bases. Trimming removed 0 bases from V and 6 bases from J; junction bases left unmatched: 7. CDR1 and CDR2 (germline): SGHRS, YFSETQ. CDR3 size: 16 residues.